A selection of T cell receptor beta chains follows, all from one sample in a study of T cells after yellow fever vaccination. TCRdb re-called the 5' RACE reads through MiXCR, storing one row per CDR3 protein. Altogether 500,000 to 650,000 distinct CDR3 sequences are present, roughly 17% being singletons, with the ten largest covering approximately 15%. This sample comprised PBMCs, obtained more than 4 days after the first yellow fever vaccination. These receptors were taken from a man aged 18 to 29 who received the YFV17D yellow fever vaccine. The CDR3 runs from the conserved cysteine through the conserved F or W. A D gene is named only where the DNA matches it firmly. Clone size is shown for a subset of rows, as once, few, many or a class of expanded clone.

.,TRBV7-8,TRBJ1-2,.,CASGLRVLGYGYTF,TGTGCCAGCGGTTTAAGGGTATTGGGCTATGGCTACACCTTC
few,TRBV2,TRBJ2-1,TRBD2,CASSARLAGGPYNEQFF,TGTGCCAGCAGTGCCCGACTAGCGGGGGGGCCTTACAATGAGCAGTTCTTC
.,TRBV6-2/TRBV6-3,TRBJ2-3,.,CASSYSRVETSTDTQYF,TGTGCCAGCAGTTACTCAAGGGTCGAGACTAGCACAGATACGCAGTATTTT
few,TRBV12-3/TRBV12-4,TRBJ2-4,.,CASSLSFGIQYF,TGTGCCAGCAGTTTATCGTTTGGGATTCAGTACTTC
few,TRBV5-5,TRBJ2-1,TRBD2,CASSRLRDYPYNEQFF,TGTGCCAGCAGCCGTCTCCGGGACTACCCATACAATGAGCAGTTCTTC
few,TRBV20-1,TRBJ2-5,TRBD2,CSARDPGGPETQYF,TGCAGTGCTAGAGATCCGGGGGGGCCAGAGACCCAGTACTTC
few,TRBV12-3/TRBV12-4,TRBJ2-1,.,CASSLAPGTHNEQFF,TGTGCCAGCAGTTTAGCCCCAGGTACCCACAATGAGCAGTTCTTC
.,TRBV14,TRBJ1-2,.,CASSQGGRRAYGYTF,TGTGCCAGCAGCCAAGGGGGGCGGCGTGCCTATGGCTACACCTTC
few,TRBV7-8,TRBJ2-5,.,CASSPRQANQETQYF,TGTGCCAGCAGCCCTCGGCAGGCCAACCAAGAGACCCAGTACTTC
.,TRBV5-1,TRBJ1-1,.,CASSLVGIEGNEAFF,TGCGCCAGCAGCTTGGTGGGGATTGAAGGGAATGAAGCTTTCTTT
many,TRBV28,TRBJ2-7,TRBD1,CASSFPGGFHYEQYF,TGTGCCAGCAGTTTCCCAGGGGGTTTCCACTACGAGCAGTACTTC
few,TRBV7-2,TRBJ1-5,.,CASSSWSNPDQPQHF,TGTGCCAGCAGCTCCTGGTCGAACCCTGATCAGCCCCAGCATTTT
.,TRBV3-1,TRBJ2-2,.,CASSQAAGNTGELFF,TGTGCCAGCAGCCAAGCCGCAGGGAACACCGGGGAGCTGTTTTTT
.,TRBV5-8,TRBJ2-3,.,CASSPPPRRYTDTQYF,TGTGCCAGCAGCCCGCCACCTAGGAGATACACAGATACGCAGTATTTT
few,TRBV3-1,TRBJ1-3,.,CASSLKGVDTIYF,TGTGCCAGCAGCCTTAAGGGGGTGGACACCATATATTTT
many,TRBV20-1,TRBJ2-3,TRBD1,CSAVPGQGSDTQYF,TGCAGTGCCGTCCCGGGACAGGGTTCGGATACGCAGTATTTT
few,TRBV7-6,TRBJ2-7,.,CASSPRAGSSYEQYF,TGTGCCAGCAGCCCCAGGGCGGGGAGCTCCTACGAGCAGTACTTC
few,TRBV5-6,TRBJ2-5,.,CATRGQGGLETQYF,TGTGCCACAAGGGGCCAGGGGGGTCTAGAGACCCAGTACTTC
few,TRBV15,TRBJ1-1,.,CATSRDHAGPNTEAFF,TGTGCCACCAGCAGAGATCACGCAGGCCCGAACACTGAAGCTTTCTTT
few,TRBV20-1,TRBJ1-3,.,CSARSGFGNTIYF,TGCAGTGCTAGATCTGGGTTTGGAAACACCATATATTTT
few,TRBV5-1,TRBJ2-7,TRBD1,CASYRGYEQYF,TGCGCCAGCTACAGGGGGTACGAGCAGTACTTC
few,TRBV5-1,TRBJ1-6,.,CASSLGGLRSPLHF,TGCGCCAGCAGCTTGGGGGGGTTACGTTCACCCCTCCACTTT
few,TRBV6-2/TRBV6-3,TRBJ1-1,.,CASSYSDSGNTEAFF,TGTGCCAGCAGTTACTCGGACAGCGGGAACACTGAAGCTTTCTTT
.,TRBV7-9,TRBJ1-2,.,CASSDQNYGYTF,TGTGCCAGCAGCGATCAAAACTATGGCTACACCTTC
.,TRBV5-1,TRBJ2-3,TRBD2,CASSLSKRGTTGDTQYF,TGCGCCAGCAGCTTGAGCAAGCGGGGGACCACGGGGGATACGCAGTATTTT
few,TRBV5-1,TRBJ2-1,.,CASSGTEYNEQFF,TGCGCCAGCAGCGGGACCGAGTACAATGAGCAGTTCTTC
.,TRBV24-1,TRBJ1-2,.,CATSDSRGNNYGYTF,TGTGCCACCAGTGATTCTCGGGGCAATAACTATGGCTACACCTTC
.,TRBV4-2,TRBJ2-7,.,CASSQEMRGASYEQYF,TGTGCCAGCAGCCAAGAAATGCGAGGGGCAAGCTACGAGCAGTACTTC
few,TRBV28,TRBJ2-7,TRBD2,CASSLRGLAMNEQYF,TGTGCCAGCAGTTTAAGGGGACTAGCTATGAACGAGCAGTACTTC
few,TRBV12-3/TRBV12-4,TRBJ1-1,TRBD1,CASNFKTGLTTEAFF,TGTGCCAGCAACTTTAAGACAGGGTTGACCACTGAAGCTTTCTTT
many,TRBV20-1,TRBJ2-5,.,CSAPTLQETQYF,TGCAGTGCTCCGACGTTGCAAGAGACCCAGTACTTC
.,TRBV12-3/TRBV12-4,TRBJ2-7,.,CASSFSANYEQYF,TGTGCCAGCAGTTTTTCTGCCAACTACGAGCAGTACTTC
.,TRBV6-2/TRBV6-3,TRBJ2-2,.,CASSYSFFPRGGELFF,TGTGCCAGCAGTTACTCTTTTTTTCCGCGAGGCGGGGAGCTGTTTTTT
.,TRBV27,TRBJ1-6,.,CASSTGTGVSPLHF,TGTGCCAGCAGCACCGGGACGGGTGTTTCACCCCTCCACTTT
few,TRBV11-2,TRBJ2-7,.,CASSPERILSYEQYF,TGTGCCAGCAGCCCCGAGCGCATTTTATCCTACGAGCAGTACTTC
.,TRBV4-3,TRBJ2-3,TRBD2,CASSQDSASGGADTQYF,TGCGCCAGCAGCCAAGATTCGGCTAGCGGGGGGGCAGATACGCAGTATTTT
few,TRBV5-4,TRBJ1-2,.,CASSSPGGDPFYGYTF,TGTGCCAGCAGCTCGCCCGGGGGGGACCCTTTCTATGGCTACACCTTC
few,TRBV7-2,TRBJ2-1,.,CASSNYGADEQFF,TGTGCCAGCAGCAATTACGGCGCGGATGAGCAGTTCTTC
many,TRBV4-1,TRBJ2-5,.,CASSFLFGETQYF,TGCGCCAGCAGCTTCCTATTTGGAGAGACCCAGTACTTC
.,TRBV20-1,TRBJ2-5,TRBD1,CSAWDREGRGTQYF,TGCAGTGCTTGGGACAGGGAGGGCCGGGGGACCCAGTACTTC
.,TRBV18,TRBJ2-7,TRBD1,CASSLGQGITGEQYF,TGTGCCAGCTCGCTAGGACAGGGGATTACGGGCGAGCAGTACTTC
many,TRBV7-8,TRBJ2-5,TRBD1,CASSARQGAETQYF,TGTGCCAGCAGCGCACGACAGGGGGCGGAGACCCAGTACTTC
few,TRBV12-3/TRBV12-4,TRBJ1-1,.,CASSLAQGRTEAFF,TGTGCCAGCAGTTTAGCGCAGGGGAGGACTGAAGCTTTCTTT
.,TRBV20-1,TRBJ2-7,.,CSARVGRSSYEQYF,TGCAGTGCTAGAGTCGGGCGGAGCTCCTACGAGCAGTACTTC
.,TRBV24-1,TRBJ1-2,.,CATSDSADPHGYTF,TGTGCCACCAGTGATTCGGCCGATCCACATGGCTACACCTTC
few,TRBV7-9,TRBJ1-4,.,CASSSQGSNEKLFF,TGTGCCAGCAGCTCACAGGGTTCTAATGAAAAACTGTTTTTT